This T cell receptor (beta chain) was profiled in a study of T cell clones after liver transplantation. Study-level information: Without induction therapy, subjects received standard immunosuppression until 12-24 months post-transplant. Tolerant meant at least one year fully off immunosuppression without liver enzymes above twice normal. General study findings and limits: Compared with third party-reactive sequences, donor-reactive ones declined more, independent of withdrawal success.

Libraries were prepared by immunoSEQ multiplex PCR; TCRdb keeps only in-frame clonotypes and omits some of them. The sample has more than 70,000 clones; around four fifths are singletons. Germline assignment: CDR1 MDHEN and CDR2 SYDVKM. The ends were cut back, 5 bases at V and 0 bases at J, with 5 bases in the middle. The CDR3 extends over 13 amino acids. Worth noting for this clone: Its specificity is not known.

Source: CD4+ T cells from blood, taken at the 22-month timepoint. This rearrangement joins TRBV28 to TRBJ1-3; D is unclear. The receptor was derived from a human patient who received a liver transplant. Some T cells may have originated in the graft donor. The CDR3 DNA follows: TGTGCCAGCAGTGTATACTCTGGAAACACCATATATTTT. Translating it yields CASSVYSGNTIYF. The whole variable domain, remainder taken from reference TRBV28 and TRBJ1-3, is DVKVTQSSRYLVKRTGEKVFLECVQDMDHENMFWYRQDPGLGLRLIYFSYDVKMKEKGDIPEGYSVSREKKERFSLILESASTNQTSMYLCASSVYSGNTIYFGEGSWLTVV.